What follows is one T cell receptor beta chain and its context. Germline loops: CDR1 MNHEY, CDR2 SVGAGI. The CDR3 runs to 14 residues. V lost 6 bases, J lost 4 bases, and 7 bases stayed unmatched. Repertoires were generated with immunoSEQ multiplex PCR, while TCRdb's copy carries only in-frame clones and drops some. This table has under 70,000 clones, around 89% appearing once. These data come from a study of blood T cell repertoires in COVID-19. Sequencing was carried out using peripheral blood. The sequence derives from a man aged 55 to 70 with active COVID-19. This chain links TRBV6-5 with TRBJ2-3; 7 nucleotides align to TRBD2. CDR3 in DNA: TGTGCCAGCAGACGGGACTACGTAGCAGATACGCAGTATTTT. Its translation: CASRRDYVADTQYF.